The next 10 T cell receptor beta chains were all read from a single sample in a study of beta chain features in type 1 diabetes. Expressed TCRB transcripts were sequenced because the isolated RNA had all been reverse transcribed beforehand. The method was immunoSEQ multiplex PCR; TCRdb's version includes in-frame clones alone and lacks a portion of them. Of 620,000 or so clones listed, 15% to 17% are singletons. The sequenced material came from naive CD4+ T cells from blood. The origin of the receptors is a young man in good health.

The chain links TRBV5-1 to TRBJ1-6; D gene ambiguous. Germline V CDR1 and CDR2: SGHRS, YFSETQ. The V and J ends lost 0 bases and 3 bases respectively, with 4 bases between them. This CDR3 contains 14 residues. Here the CDR3 DNA reads TGCGCCAGCAGCTTGGACGGCTATAATTCACCCCTCCACTTT. Encoded protein: CASSLDGYNSPLHF.

Comment on this clone: The same CDR3 also results from other DNA sequences found in this sample. The V and J genes are TRBV7-2 and TRBJ1-5; D is unresolved. The CDR3 extends over 12 amino acids. Germline CDR1 is SGHTA and CDR2 is FQGNSA. Trimming removed 1 base at V and 7 bases at J, with 5 bases between. The CDR3 loop is CASSLDRQPQHF. Written as DNA, the CDR3 is TGTGCCAGCAGCTTAGACCGGCAGCCCCAGCATTTT.

This clone was detected a few times. The chain is built from TRBV28 and TRBJ2-1, with D unclear. Germline values: CDR1 MDHEN, CDR2 SYDVKM. This CDR3 spans 11 amino acids. V was clipped by 5 bases and J by 5 bases, with 4 bases between them. The CDR3 protein is CASSVHNEQFF. DNA for the CDR3: TGTGCCAGCAGTGTGCACAATGAGCAGTTCTTC.

The J gene is TRBJ2-7, the V gene TRBV15; TRBD1 aligns across 7 bases. Trimming took 0 bases from V and 2 from J; bases not matched to a gene: 4. Germline CDR1 reads LNHNV; CDR2 reads YYDKDF (reference sequence). This CDR3 contains 15 residues. This chain's CDR3 is CATSRDTTGAYEQYF. CDR3 DNA sequence: TGTGCCACCAGCAGAGATACCACAGGGGCCTACGAGCAGTACTTC.

This clone was counted between two and nine times. The chain links TRBV19 to TRBJ2-1; 8 bases align to TRBD2. V trimming: 3 bases; J trimming: 6 bases; junction bases outside the gene matches: 16. The CDR3 loop spans 18 amino acids. Per the germline V gene, CDR1 is LNHDA and CDR2 is SQIVND (reference sequence). CDR3 bases: TGTGCCAGTAGTATCTCCCGACTAGCGAGTTTCCACCCCAATGAGCAGTTCTTC. Amino acid sequence: CASSISRLASFHPNEQFF.

This clone showed up just a few times. CDR3 sequence reads: CASSSTAAGANVLTF. In nucleotides, the CDR3 is TGTGCCAGCAGTTCTACGGCTGCTGGGGCCAACGTCCTGACTTTC. The J gene is TRBJ2-6, the V gene TRBV28, with unresolved D. Germline CDR1 reads MDHEN; CDR2 reads SYDVKM. The CDR3 is 15 residues long. The ends were cut back, 4 bases at V and 2 bases at J, with 9 bases in the middle.

This clone was counted only a few times. This chain links TRBV19 with TRBJ1-1, with D possibly being TRBD1 (5 bases). Trimming cost V 2 bases and J 4 bases, with 8 bases left between them. The CDR3 covers 13 residues. Germline V gene lookup returns CDR1 LNHDA and CDR2 SQIVND (reference sequence). The CDR3 loop reads CASSIPGGTEAFF. Here the CDR3 DNA reads TGTGCCAGTAGTATACCCGGGGGCACTGAAGCTTTCTTT.

The gene calls are TRBV9 and TRBJ2-2; 7 bases are a match to TRBD2. Germline CDR1 and CDR2: SGDLS and YYNGEE. The CDR3 spans 14 residues. Germline trimming cut 6 bases from V and 6 bases from J; bases unmatched to any gene: 8. CDR3 DNA sequence: TGTGCCAGCACCCATGGGGGGGTCCCCGGGGAGCTGTTTTTT. Residues: CASTHGGVPGELFF.

V usage is TRBV25-1 and J usage is TRBJ1-4; a possible D gene is TRBD1 (6 bases). CDR3 length: 15 amino acids. CDR1 MGHDK and CDR2 SYGVNS come from the germline V gene. Trimming stripped 1 base from V and 4 bases from J, with 10 bases between. The CDR3 region has the DNA TGTGCCAGCAGTGAATGGGCAGGGGATAATGAAAAACTGTTTTTT. Translation gives CASSEWAGDNEKLFF.

This clone came up a few times. V and J are TRBV19 and TRBJ2-7; tentatively, D is TRBD1 (6 bases). This CDR3 is built from 13 residues. Per germline, CDR1 LNHDA and CDR2 SQIVND (reference sequence). Trimming shortened V by 6 bases and J by 2 bases, and 11 bases separated the two germline ends. The DNA of the CDR3 is TGTGCCAGTAGGCAGGGGAAAGCCTACGAGCAGTACTTC. Translating gives CASRQGKAYEQYF.